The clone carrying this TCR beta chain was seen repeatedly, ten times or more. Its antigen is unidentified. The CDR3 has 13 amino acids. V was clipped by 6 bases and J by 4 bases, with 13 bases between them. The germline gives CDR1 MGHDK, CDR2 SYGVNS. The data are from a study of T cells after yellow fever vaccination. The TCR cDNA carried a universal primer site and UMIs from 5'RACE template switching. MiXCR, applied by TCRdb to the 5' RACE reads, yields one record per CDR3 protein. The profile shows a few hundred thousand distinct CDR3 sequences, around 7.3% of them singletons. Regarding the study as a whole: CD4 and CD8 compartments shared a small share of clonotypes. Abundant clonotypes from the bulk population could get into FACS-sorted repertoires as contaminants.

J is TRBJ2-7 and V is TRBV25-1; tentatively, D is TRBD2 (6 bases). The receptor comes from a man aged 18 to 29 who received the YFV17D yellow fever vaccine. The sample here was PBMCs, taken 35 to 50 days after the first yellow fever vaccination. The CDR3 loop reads CASSPGGGYEQYF. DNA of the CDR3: TGTGCCAGCAGCCCCGGAGGAGGGTACGAGCAGTACTTC.